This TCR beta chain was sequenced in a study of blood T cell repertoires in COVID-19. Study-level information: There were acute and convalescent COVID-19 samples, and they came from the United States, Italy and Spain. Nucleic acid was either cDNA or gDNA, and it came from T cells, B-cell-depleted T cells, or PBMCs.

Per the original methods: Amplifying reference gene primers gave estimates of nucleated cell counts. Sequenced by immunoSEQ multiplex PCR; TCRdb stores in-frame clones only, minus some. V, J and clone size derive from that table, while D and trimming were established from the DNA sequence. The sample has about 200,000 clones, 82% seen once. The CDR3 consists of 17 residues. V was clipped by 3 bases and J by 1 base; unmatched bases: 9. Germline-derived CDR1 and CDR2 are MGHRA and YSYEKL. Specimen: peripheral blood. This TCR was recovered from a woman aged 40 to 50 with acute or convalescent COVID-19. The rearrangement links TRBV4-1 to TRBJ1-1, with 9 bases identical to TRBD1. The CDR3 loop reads CASSHQTGGIGNTEAFF. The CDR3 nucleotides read TGCGCCAGCAGCCATCAAACAGGGGGCATTGGGAACACTGAAGCTTTCTTT.